These 24 T cell receptor beta chains came from one sample sequenced in a study of T cell responses to AZD1222 COVID-19 vaccine. Clones were read by immunoSEQ multiplex PCR, and TCRdb kept only the in-frame ones, dropping some. Of some 120,000 clones listed, approximately 90% are singletons. The sequencing here drew on peripheral blood, taken on day 0 of AZD1222 vaccination. The receptor source for this set is an adult in good health.

CDR3 in DNA: TGTGCCAGCAGCCTCAGGCCGACCTCTGGAAACACCATATATTTT. Protein product: CASSLRPTSGNTIYF. The gene calls are TRBV14 and TRBJ1-3; D not certain. There are 15 residues in the CDR3. In germline, CDR1 is SGHDN, CDR2 FVKESK. The V gene lost 4 bases and the J gene lost 0 bases, with 10 bases spanning the gap.

The chain couples TRBV10-2 to TRBJ1-2; D possibly corresponds to TRBD1 (5 bases). Trimming stripped 10 bases from V and 4 bases from J, with 13 bases between. From germline, CDR1 is WSHSY and CDR2 SAAADI. The CDR3 contains 12 residues. The CDR3 spells CATTGGSYGYTF. As DNA, the CDR3 is TGCGCCACCACGGGGGGAAGCTATGGCTACACCTTC.

The genes are TRBV3-1 (or the pseudogene TRBV3-2) and TRBJ2-1; possibly TRBD2 for D (6 bases). The CDR3 runs to 14 residues. Germline loops: CDR1 LGHDT, CDR2 YNNKEL (reference sequence). Between the trimmed V and J ends, which lost 0 bases and 9 bases, there was a span of 12 bases. The CDR3 DNA reads as TGTGCCAGCAGCCAAGACCTACTAGCAGGTGAGCAGTTCTTC. This sequence encodes CASSQDLLAGEQFF.

The V and J genes are TRBV27 and TRBJ1-2; D possibly corresponds to TRBD1 (5 bases). The CDR3 has 16 residues. CDR1 and CDR2 (germline): MNHEY, SMNVEV (reference sequence). Between the trimmed V and J ends, which lost 4 bases and 8 bases, there was a span of 23 bases. DNA of the CDR3: TGTGCCAGCAGTTCCAACCCGGGACGATCGGCTTGGGGCTACACCTTC. Translating gives CASSSNPGRSAWGYTF.

The CDR3 here is CASSFRGSYEQYF. CDR3 nucleotide sequence: TGTGCCAGCAGTTTTCGGGGGTCCTACGAGCAGTACTTC. The V call is TRBV7-9, the J call TRBJ2-7; possible D gene TRBD2, 6 bases. The V end lost 6 bases, the J end lost 1 base, and 10 bases lay between the germline ends. This CDR3 contains 13 residues. CDR1 is SEHNR and CDR2 is FQNEAQ in the germline V gene (reference sequence).

As DNA, the CDR3 is TGCGCCAGCAGCTCGCGGGACAGGGATGGTGCCGGGGAGCTGTTTTTT. Amino acid sequence: CASSSRDRDGAGELFF. J is TRBJ2-2 and V is TRBV5-1; 9 nucleotides match TRBD1. CDR1 is SGHRS, CDR2 YFSETQ, per germline. After removal of 3 bases from V and 6 bases from J, the junction contained 9 bases not matched to a gene. The CDR3 sequence is 16 residues long.

This chain joins TRBV7-2 and TRBJ1-3, with D possibly being TRBD1 (5 bases). Germline-derived CDR1 and CDR2 are SGHTA and FQGNSA. V lost 1 base and J 0 bases, leaving 10 bases between the germline ends. This CDR3 spans 16 amino acids. CDR3 region: CASSLGAGLSGNTIYF. DNA for the CDR3: TGTGCCAGCAGCTTAGGTGCAGGGCTCTCTGGAAACACCATATATTTT.

With regard to this clone: One junction end disagrees with the germline gene, perhaps due to a read error. The chain links TRBV5-1 to TRBJ1-2; D perhaps matches TRBD1 (6 bases). The CDR3 has 13 amino acids. Germline V gene data show CDR1 as SGHRS and CDR2 as YFSETQ. The CDR3 here is CASSLGQDYGYTF. CDR3 nucleotides: TGCGCCAGCAGTTTGGGACAAGACTATGGCTACACCTTC.

The V gene is TRBV2, the J gene TRBJ2-3; D call uncertain. V was clipped by 5 bases and J by 4 bases, with 7 bases between them. The germline V gene has CDR1 SNHLY and CDR2 FYNNEI. The CDR3 consists of 12 residues. The DNA for the CDR3 is TGTGCCAGCAGTATTGGGGCAGATACGCAGTATTTT. Translation: CASSIGADTQYF.

This chain connects TRBV5-4 to TRBJ2-7, with a possible D match to TRBD1 (5 bases). Germline V gene lookup returns CDR1 SGHNT and CDR2 YYREEE (reference sequence). This CDR3 has 14 residues. The V gene lost 5 bases and the J gene lost 0 bases, with 12 bases spanning the gap. The CDR3 here is CASRSTEASYEQYF. The CDR3 bases are TGTGCCAGCAGATCGACAGAGGCCTCCTACGAGCAGTACTTC.

The V call is TRBV6-2 or TRBV6-3, the J call TRBJ1-4; the match to TRBD1 covers 10 bases. This CDR3 spans 14 amino acids. Unmatched junction bases numbered 6, after V lost 6 bases and J lost 8 bases. In germline, CDR1 is MNHEY, CDR2 SVGEGT. As DNA, the CDR3 is TGTGCCAGCAGCCGGACAGGGGGTGACGAAAAACTGTTTTTT. Its protein is CASSRTGGDEKLFF.

The chain links TRBV7-2 to TRBJ2-7; TRBD2 aligns across 13 bases. Germline CDR1 and CDR2: SGHTA and FQGNSA. V gave up 5 bases and J gave up 10 bases; unmatched junction bases: 11. This CDR3 contains 15 residues. The DNA for the CDR3 is TGTGCCAGCAGCGCCGCCCCCGGGACTAGCGGGATCCAGTACTTC. This sequence encodes CASSAAPGTSGIQYF.

The chain joins TRBV7-2 to TRBJ2-2; 7 positions match TRBD1. CDR3 length: 15 amino acids. The ends lost 0 bases at V and 6 bases at J; junction bases unmatched: 4. Germline V gene sequence: CDR1 SGHTA, CDR2 FQGNSA. The CDR3 reads CASSLATGAPGELFF. The CDR3 DNA follows: TGTGCCAGCAGCTTAGCCACAGGGGCCCCCGGGGAGCTGTTTTTT.

The V gene is TRBV9, the J gene TRBJ1-3, with D possibly matching TRBD1 (6 bases). The CDR3 sequence is 14 residues long. CDR1 SGDLS and CDR2 YYNGEE come from the germline V gene. The ends were cut back, 3 bases at V and 3 bases at J, with 10 bases in the middle. The CDR3 region has the DNA TGTGCCAGCAGCGAACAGGGTGTTGGAAACACCATATATTTT. Protein sequence: CASSEQGVGNTIYF.

As to this clone: One end of the junction fails to match germline, which may point to a read error. The rearrangement uses TRBV5-1 and TRBJ2-7; 8 nucleotides agree with TRBD1. CDR3 length: 13 residues. Germline CDR1 SGHRS, CDR2 YFSETQ. CDR3 residues: CASSLVDRAGKIF. The CDR3 DNA follows: TGCGCCAGCAGCTTGGTGGACAGGGCGGGTAAAATCTTC.

In DNA, the CDR3 is TGCGCCAGCAGCCCTGGGACAGGGGGCAATAATGAGCAGTTCTTC. Its translation is CASSPGTGGNNEQFF. V gene TRBV5-1 combines with J gene TRBJ2-1, with TRBD1 matching 12 bases. Per germline, CDR1 SGHRS and CDR2 YFSETQ. The J segment lost 7 bases and the V segment lost 4 bases, leaving 6 bases of the junction unmatched. The CDR3 sequence is 15 residues long.

CDR3 sequence: CASSRTGQTGELFF. The CDR3 DNA sequence: TGTGCCAGCAGCCGTACAGGACAGACCGGGGAGCTGTTTTTT. The chain links TRBV3-1 (or the pseudogene TRBV3-2) to TRBJ2-2, with D possibly TRBD1 on 6 matching bases. The CDR3 runs to 14 residues. CDR1 and CDR2 from the germline V gene are LGHDT and YNNKEL (reference sequence). The V gene lost 4 bases and the J gene lost 5 bases, with 11 bases spanning the gap.

The V call is TRBV6-5, the J call TRBJ1-6, with D possibly matching TRBD1 (5 bases). The CDR3 sequence is 14 residues long. Trimming took off 2 bases at V and 11 bases at J, with 13 bases between the two ends. Germline-derived CDR1 and CDR2 are MNHEY and SVGAGI. CDR3 coding DNA: TGTGCCAGCAGTTACGGGGGAAGCGTTCCACCCCTCCACTTT. As protein: CASSYGGSVPPLHF.

This rearrangement joins TRBV4-3 to TRBJ2-7; TRBD1 matches at 8 bases. This CDR3 is 14 amino acids long. Germline V gives CDR1 LGHNA, CDR2 YSLEER. The trim removed 5 bases at V and 3 bases at J, leaving 6 bases unmatched. The CDR3 region has the DNA TGCGCCAGCAGCTCCGGACAGGGCCACTACGAGCAGTACTTC. It translates to CASSSGQGHYEQYF.

CDR3 sequence: CASSSTTGAGTDTQYF. CDR3 nucleotides: TGTGCCAGCAGTTCCACGACAGGGGCGGGTACAGATACGCAGTATTTT. This sequence joins TRBV2 and TRBJ2-3, with TRBD1 matching 8 bases. The CDR3 runs 16 residues. Looked up from germline, CDR1 is SNHLY and CDR2 is FYNNEI. The junction had 10 bases not matched to a gene; V was cut back by 5 bases and J by 3 bases.

Note on this clone: Other DNA sequences in this sample translate to the same CDR3. The chain has TRBV11-2 and TRBJ2-7, with no clear D. Germline V gives CDR1 SGHAT, CDR2 FQNNGV. V lost 1 base and J lost 3, with 7 bases in between. This CDR3 region has 13 residues. The CDR3 protein is CASSLGSSYEQYF. CDR3 sequence (DNA): TGTGCCAGCAGCTTAGGATCCAGCTACGAGCAGTACTTC.

V is TRBV6-6 and J is TRBJ2-7, with 9 bases fitting TRBD1. Per the germline V gene, CDR1 is MNHNY and CDR2 is SVGAGI (reference sequence). The V segment lost 6 bases and the J segment 4 bases; nucleotides outside the gene matches: 10. There are 15 residues in the CDR3. The CDR3 region is CASSGDTTGGYEQYF. Here the CDR3 DNA reads TGTGCCAGCAGCGGAGACACGACAGGGGGGTACGAGCAGTACTTC.

The chain links TRBV3-1 (or the pseudogene TRBV3-2) to TRBJ1-5; maybe TRBD1 (5 bases). V lost 4 bases and J 6 bases, leaving 10 bases between the germline ends. Germline-derived CDR1 and CDR2 are LGHDT and YNNKEL (reference sequence). The CDR3 spans 13 residues. The CDR3 sequence is CASSPGSGQPQHF. Written as DNA, the CDR3 is TGTGCCAGCAGCCCAGGGTCAGGTCAGCCCCAGCATTTT.

The V gene is TRBV10-3, the J gene TRBJ2-2; 10 nucleotides align to TRBD2. Germline CDR1 reads ENHRY; CDR2 reads SYGVKD. Losses at the gene ends were 4 bases for V and 2 bases for J; bases not matched to a gene: 7. The CDR3 covers 17 residues. The DNA of the CDR3 is TGTGCCATCAGTGTAACTAGCGGGACCGTAAACACCGGGGAGCTGTTTTTT. Residues: CAISVTSGTVNTGELFF.